Each of the 3 T cell receptor beta chains below was sequenced from the same sample in a study of shared clonotypes between healthy human individuals. Here immunoSEQ multiplex PCR was the method, and the copy in TCRdb shows in-frame clones only, minus some. The table includes 950,000 to 1,100,000 clones, about 70% detected once. Sequencing was carried out using memory CD4+ T cells sorted from blood. Described subset: CD45RA-negative fraction. These receptors were obtained from a man aged 18-30 years in good health.

V gene TRBV4-3 combines with J gene TRBJ2-1; no reliable D call. Trimming removed 0 bases from V and 10 bases from J, with 7 bases in between. Germline CDR1 reads LGHNA; CDR2 reads YSLEER. The CDR3 runs 12 residues. In DNA form, the CDR3 reads TGCGCCAGCAGCCAAGATGGTAGAGAGCAGTTCTTC. Its protein is CASSQDGREQFF.

This sequence joins TRBV6-6 and TRBJ2-7; 11 bases are a match to TRBD2. CDR3 length: 14 residues. V shed 7 bases, J shed 6 bases, and the junction held 8 bases outside the gene matches. CDR1 is MNHNY, CDR2 SVGAGI, per germline (reference sequence). CDR3 in DNA: TGTGCCAGCACCCTACTAGCGGGAGATGTCGAGCAGTACTTC. It encodes CASTLLAGDVEQYF.

This sequence joins TRBV6-5 and TRBJ2-2, with TRBD1 matching 9 bases. The V segment lost 5 bases and the J segment 7 bases; nucleotides outside the gene matches: 5. The CDR3 contains 14 residues. From germline, CDR1 is MNHEY and CDR2 SVGAGI. The CDR3 DNA reads as TGTGCCAGCAGTCGGACAGGGGCGGTCGGGGAGCTGTTTTTT. Its protein is CASSRTGAVGELFF.